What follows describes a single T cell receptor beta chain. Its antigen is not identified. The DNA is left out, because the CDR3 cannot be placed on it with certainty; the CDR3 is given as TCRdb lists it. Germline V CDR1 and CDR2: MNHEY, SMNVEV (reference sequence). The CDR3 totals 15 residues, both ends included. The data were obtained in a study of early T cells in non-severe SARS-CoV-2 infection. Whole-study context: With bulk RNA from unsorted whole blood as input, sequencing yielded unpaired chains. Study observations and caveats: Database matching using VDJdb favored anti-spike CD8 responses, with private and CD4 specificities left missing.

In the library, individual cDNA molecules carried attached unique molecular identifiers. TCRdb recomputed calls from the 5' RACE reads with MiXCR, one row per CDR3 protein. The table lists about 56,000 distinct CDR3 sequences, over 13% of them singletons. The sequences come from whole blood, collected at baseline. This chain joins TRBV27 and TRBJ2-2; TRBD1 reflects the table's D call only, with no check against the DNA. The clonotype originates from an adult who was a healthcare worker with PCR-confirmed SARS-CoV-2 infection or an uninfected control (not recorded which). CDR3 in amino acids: CAAVGTHRTPGSCFF.